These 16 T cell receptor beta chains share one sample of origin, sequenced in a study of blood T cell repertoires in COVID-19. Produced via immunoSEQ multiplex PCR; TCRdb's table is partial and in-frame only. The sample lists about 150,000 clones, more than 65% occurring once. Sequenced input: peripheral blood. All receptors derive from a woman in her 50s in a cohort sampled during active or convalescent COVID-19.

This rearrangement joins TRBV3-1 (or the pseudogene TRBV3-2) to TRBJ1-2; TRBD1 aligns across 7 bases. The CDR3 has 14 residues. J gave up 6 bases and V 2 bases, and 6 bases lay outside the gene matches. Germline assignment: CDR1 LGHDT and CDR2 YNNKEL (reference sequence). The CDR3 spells CASSQSQGRNGYTF. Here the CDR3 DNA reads TGTGCCAGCAGCCAATCACAGGGGAGGAATGGCTACACCTTC.

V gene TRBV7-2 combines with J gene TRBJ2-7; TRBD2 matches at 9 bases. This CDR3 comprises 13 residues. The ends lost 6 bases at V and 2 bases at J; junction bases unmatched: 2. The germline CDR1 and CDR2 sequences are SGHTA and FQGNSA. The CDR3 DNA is TGTGCCAGCAGGTCTAGCGGGGCCTACGAGCAGTACTTC. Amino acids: CASRSSGAYEQYF.

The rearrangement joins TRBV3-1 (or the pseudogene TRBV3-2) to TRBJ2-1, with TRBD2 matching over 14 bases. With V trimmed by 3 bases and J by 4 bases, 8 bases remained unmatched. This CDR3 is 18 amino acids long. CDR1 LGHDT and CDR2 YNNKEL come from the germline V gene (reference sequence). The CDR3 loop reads CASSQTSGGAGIYNEQFF. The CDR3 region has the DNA TGTGCCAGCAGCCAGACTAGCGGGGGGGCGGGTATTTACAATGAGCAGTTCTTC.

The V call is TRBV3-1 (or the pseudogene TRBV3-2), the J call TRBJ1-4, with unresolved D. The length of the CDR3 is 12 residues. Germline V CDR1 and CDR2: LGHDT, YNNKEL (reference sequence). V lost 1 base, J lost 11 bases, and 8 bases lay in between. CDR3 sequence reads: CASSQAHTKLFF. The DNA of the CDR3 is TGTGCCAGCAGCCAAGCGCATACTAAACTGTTTTTT.

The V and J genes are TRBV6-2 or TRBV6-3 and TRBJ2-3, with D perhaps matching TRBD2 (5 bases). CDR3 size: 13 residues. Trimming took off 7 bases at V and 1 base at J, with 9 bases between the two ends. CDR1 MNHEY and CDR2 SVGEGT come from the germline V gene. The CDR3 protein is CASTPGGTDTQYF. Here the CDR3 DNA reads TGTGCCAGCACCCCCGGGGGCACAGATACGCAGTATTTT.

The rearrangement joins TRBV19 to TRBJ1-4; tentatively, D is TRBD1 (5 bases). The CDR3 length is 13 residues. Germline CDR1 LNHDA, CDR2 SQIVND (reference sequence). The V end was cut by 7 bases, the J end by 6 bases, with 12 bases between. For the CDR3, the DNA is TGTGCCAGTACCATGGGGGGGGATGAAAAACTGTTTTTT. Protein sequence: CASTMGGDEKLFF.

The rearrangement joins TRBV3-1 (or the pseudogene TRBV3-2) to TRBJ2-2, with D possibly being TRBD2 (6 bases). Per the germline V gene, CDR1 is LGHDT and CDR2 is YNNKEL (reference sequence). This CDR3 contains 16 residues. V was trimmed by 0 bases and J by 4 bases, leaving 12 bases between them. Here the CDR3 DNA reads TGTGCCAGCAGCCAAGAGGCTTGGGGGGTCACCGGGGAGCTGTTTTTT. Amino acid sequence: CASSQEAWGVTGELFF.

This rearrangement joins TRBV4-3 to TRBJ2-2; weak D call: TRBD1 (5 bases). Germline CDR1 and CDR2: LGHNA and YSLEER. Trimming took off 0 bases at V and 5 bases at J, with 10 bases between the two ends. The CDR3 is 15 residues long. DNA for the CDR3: TGCGCCAGCAGCCAAGATTTTCACAGGACCGGGGAGCTGTTTTTT. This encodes CASSQDFHRTGELFF.

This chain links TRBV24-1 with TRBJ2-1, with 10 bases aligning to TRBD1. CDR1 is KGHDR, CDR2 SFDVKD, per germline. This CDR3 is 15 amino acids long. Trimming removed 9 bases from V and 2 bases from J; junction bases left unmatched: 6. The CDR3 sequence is CATPGGQGTYNEQFF. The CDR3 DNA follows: TGTGCCACCCCAGGGGGACAGGGGACCTACAATGAGCAGTTCTTC.

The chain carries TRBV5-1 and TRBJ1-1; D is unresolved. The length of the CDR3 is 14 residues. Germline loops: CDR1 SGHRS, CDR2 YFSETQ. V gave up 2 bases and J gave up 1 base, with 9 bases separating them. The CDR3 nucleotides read TGCGCCAGCAGCTTTGTTGTGCGGAACACTGAAGCTTTCTTT. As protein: CASSFVVRNTEAFF.

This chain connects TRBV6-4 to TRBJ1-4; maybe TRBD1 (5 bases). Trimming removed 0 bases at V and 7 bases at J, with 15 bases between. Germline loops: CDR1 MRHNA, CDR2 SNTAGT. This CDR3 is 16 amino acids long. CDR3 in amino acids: CASSDSIRRGGEKLFF. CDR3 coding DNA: TGTGCCAGCAGTGACTCGATTCGTAGGGGCGGTGAAAAACTGTTTTTT.

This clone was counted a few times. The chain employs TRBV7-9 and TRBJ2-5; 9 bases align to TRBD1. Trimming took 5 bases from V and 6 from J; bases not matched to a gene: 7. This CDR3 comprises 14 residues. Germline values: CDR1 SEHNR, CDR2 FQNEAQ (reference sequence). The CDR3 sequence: CASSRRTGEKTQYF. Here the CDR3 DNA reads TGTGCCAGCAGCCGCCGGACAGGGGAAAAGACCCAGTACTTC.

CDR3 protein: CATSGAASYNEQFF. Written as DNA, the CDR3 is TGTGCCACCAGTGGTGCGGCTTCCTACAATGAGCAGTTCTTC. The chain combines TRBV24-1 with TRBJ2-1; no clear D gene. V lost 5 bases to trimming and J lost 1 base, with 8 bases between them. The CDR3 runs 14 residues. Germline V gene data show CDR1 as KGHDR and CDR2 as SFDVKD.

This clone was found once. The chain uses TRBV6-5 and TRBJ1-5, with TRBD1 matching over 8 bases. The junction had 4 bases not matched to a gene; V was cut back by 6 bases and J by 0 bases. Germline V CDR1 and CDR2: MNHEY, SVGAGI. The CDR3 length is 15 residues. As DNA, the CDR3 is TGTGCCAGCAGGGCACAGGGGGATAGCAATCAGCCCCAGCATTTT. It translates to CASRAQGDSNQPQHF.

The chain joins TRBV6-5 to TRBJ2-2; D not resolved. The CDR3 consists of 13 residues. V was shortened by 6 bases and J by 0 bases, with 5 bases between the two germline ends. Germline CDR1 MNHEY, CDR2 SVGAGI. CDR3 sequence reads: CASSDTNTGELFF. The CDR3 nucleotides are TGTGCCAGCAGCGACACGAACACCGGGGAGCTGTTTTTT.

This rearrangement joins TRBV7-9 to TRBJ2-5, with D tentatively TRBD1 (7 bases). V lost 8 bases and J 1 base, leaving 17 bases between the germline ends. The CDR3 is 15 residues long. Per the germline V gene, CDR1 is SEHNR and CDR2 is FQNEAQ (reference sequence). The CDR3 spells CASAAGGKGQETQYF. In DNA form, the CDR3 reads TGTGCCAGCGCCGCAGGGGGGAAGGGCCAAGAGACCCAGTACTTC.